The clone carrying this TCR beta chain was seen a handful of times. The study made its TCR cDNA through 5'RACE template switching. That step introduced a universal primer site along with UMIs. TCRdb independently ran MiXCR on the 5' RACE reads; one entry per CDR3 protein. The table lists about 170,000 distinct CDR3 sequences, approximately 9.9% of them singletons. The data were taken from a study of T cells after yellow fever vaccination. Study details: Fractions of low cell number were prepared using SMART-Seq v4 Ultra Low Input.

The sample in question was CD8+ T cells sorted from PBMCs, obtained 15 days after the yellow fever booster vaccination. This clonotype originated in a man aged 18 to 30 who received the YFV17D yellow fever vaccine.

The CDR3, as DNA: TGTGCCGCCAGGACCGGGACAGGGTATGAAAAACTGTTTTTT. Translated, it gives CAARTGTGYEKLFF. The V and J genes are TRBV6-6 and TRBJ1-4; 9 positions match TRBD1. The CDR3 has 14 amino acids. Germline V gene lookup returns CDR1 MNHNY and CDR2 SVGAGI (reference sequence). V was clipped by 11 bases and J by 6 bases; unmatched bases: 10.